The T cell receptor beta chain described here comes from a study of cytomegalovirus exposure and HLA in healthy donors. Separate from the roughly 700-subject first cohort, the approximately 120-subject validation cohort was the one that the donors belonged to. Only one count was recorded for this clone. TCRdb keeps only in-frame clones here, not all; method: immunoSEQ multiplex PCR. This table has under 300,000 clones, 90% appearing once. Trimming stripped 0 bases from V and 4 bases from J, with 12 bases between. The CDR3 covers 15 residues. CDR1 is MGHRA, CDR2 YSYEKL, per germline. V and J are TRBV4-1 and TRBJ1-1; possibly TRBD1 for D (5 bases). This TCR came from a woman aged 18-30 years in good health and CMV-seronegative. What was sequenced was PBMCs. The CDR3 loop is CASSQESGLGTEAFF. The CDR3, as DNA: TGCGCCAGCAGCCAAGAATCGGGACTCGGCACTGAAGCTTTCTTT.